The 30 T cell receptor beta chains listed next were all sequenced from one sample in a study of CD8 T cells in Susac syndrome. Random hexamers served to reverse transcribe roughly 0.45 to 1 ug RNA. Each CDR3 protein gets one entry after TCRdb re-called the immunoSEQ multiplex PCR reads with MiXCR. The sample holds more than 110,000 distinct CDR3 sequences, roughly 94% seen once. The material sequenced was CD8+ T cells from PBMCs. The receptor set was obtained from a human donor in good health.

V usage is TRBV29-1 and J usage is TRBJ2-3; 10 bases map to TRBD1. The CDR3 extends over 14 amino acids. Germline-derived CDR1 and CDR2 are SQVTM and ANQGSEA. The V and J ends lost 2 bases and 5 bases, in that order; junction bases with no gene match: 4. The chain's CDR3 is CSVEQDRGEDTQYF. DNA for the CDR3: TGCAGCGTTGAACAGGACAGGGGGGAAGATACGCAGTATTTT.

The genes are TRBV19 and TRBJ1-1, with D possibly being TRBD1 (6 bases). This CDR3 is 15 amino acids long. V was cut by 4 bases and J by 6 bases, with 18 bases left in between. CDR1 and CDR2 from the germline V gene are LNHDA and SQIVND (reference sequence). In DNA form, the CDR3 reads TGTGCCAGTAGTACGCTGACAGGTGGGGTGTCTGAAGCTTTCTTT. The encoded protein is CASSTLTGGVSEAFF.

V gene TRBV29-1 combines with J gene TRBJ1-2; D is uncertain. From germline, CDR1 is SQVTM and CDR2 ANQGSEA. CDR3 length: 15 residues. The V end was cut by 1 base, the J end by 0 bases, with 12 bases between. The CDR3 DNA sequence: TGCAGCGTTGAAGCTCTACCCACGGCTAACTATGGCTACACCTTC. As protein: CSVEALPTANYGYTF.

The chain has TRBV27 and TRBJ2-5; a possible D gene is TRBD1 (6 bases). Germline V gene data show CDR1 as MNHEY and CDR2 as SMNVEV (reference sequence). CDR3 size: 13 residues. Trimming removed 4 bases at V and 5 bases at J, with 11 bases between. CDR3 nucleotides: TGTGCCAGCAGTTCCTGGGGGCGGGAGACCCAGTACTTC. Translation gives CASSSWGRETQYF.

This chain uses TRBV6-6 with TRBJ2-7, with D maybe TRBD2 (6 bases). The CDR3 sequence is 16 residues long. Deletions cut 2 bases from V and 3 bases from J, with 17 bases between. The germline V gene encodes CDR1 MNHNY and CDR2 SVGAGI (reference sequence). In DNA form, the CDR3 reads TGTGCCAGCAGTTACCCGGGGGTGCACGCAGGCTACGAGCAGTACTTC. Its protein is CASSYPGVHAGYEQYF.

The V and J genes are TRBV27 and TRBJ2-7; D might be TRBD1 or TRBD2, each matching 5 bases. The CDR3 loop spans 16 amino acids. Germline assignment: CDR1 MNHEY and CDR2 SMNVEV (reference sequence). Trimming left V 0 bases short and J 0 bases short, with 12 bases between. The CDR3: CASSLSGERGSYEQYF. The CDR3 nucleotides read TGTGCCAGCAGTTTATCGGGGGAAAGGGGCTCCTACGAGCAGTACTTC.

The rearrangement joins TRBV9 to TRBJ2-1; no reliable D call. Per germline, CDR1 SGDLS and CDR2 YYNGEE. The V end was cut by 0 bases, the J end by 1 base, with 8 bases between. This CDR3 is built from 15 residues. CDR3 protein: CASSVDPGSYNEQFF. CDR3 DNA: TGTGCCAGCAGCGTAGATCCCGGTTCCTACAATGAGCAGTTCTTC.

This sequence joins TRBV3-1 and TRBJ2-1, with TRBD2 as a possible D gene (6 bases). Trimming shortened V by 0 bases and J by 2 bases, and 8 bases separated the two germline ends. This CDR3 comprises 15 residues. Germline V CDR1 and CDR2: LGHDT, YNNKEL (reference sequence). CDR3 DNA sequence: TGTGCCAGCAGCCAAGAGGAGGGGACCTACAATGAGCAGTTCTTC. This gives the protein CASSQEEGTYNEQFF.

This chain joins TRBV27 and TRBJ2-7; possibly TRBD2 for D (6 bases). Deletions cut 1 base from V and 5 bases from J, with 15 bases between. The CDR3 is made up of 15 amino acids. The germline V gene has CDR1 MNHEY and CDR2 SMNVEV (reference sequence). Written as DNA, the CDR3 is TGTGCCAGCAGTTTATTTTTAGGGAGGACGCACGAGCAGTACTTC. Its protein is CASSLFLGRTHEQYF.

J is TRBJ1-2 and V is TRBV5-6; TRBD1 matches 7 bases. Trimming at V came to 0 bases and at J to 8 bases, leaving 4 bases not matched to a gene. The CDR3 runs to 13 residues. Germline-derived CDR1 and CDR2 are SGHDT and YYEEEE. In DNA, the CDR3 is TGTGCCAGCAGCTTGGTAACAGGGGAAGGCTACACCTTC. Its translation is CASSLVTGEGYTF.

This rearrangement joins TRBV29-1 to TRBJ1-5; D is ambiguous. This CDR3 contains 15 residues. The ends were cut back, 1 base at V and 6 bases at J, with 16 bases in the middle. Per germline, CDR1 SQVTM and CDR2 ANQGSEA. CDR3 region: CSVEVPGPKGQPQHF. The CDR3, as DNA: TGCAGCGTTGAAGTTCCAGGCCCGAAGGGTCAGCCCCAGCATTTT.

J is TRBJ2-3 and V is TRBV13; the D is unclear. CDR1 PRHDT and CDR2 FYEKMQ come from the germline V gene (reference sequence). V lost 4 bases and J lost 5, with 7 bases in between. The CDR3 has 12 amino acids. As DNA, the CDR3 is TGTGCCAGCAGCTCTGGGGTAGATACGCAGTATTTT. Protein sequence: CASSSGVDTQYF.

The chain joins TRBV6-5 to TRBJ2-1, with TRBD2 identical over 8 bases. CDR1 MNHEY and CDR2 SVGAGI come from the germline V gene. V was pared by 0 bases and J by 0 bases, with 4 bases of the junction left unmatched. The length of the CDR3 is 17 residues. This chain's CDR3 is CASSYSASGFSYNEQFF. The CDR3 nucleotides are TGTGCCAGCAGTTACTCGGCTAGCGGGTTCTCCTACAATGAGCAGTTCTTC.

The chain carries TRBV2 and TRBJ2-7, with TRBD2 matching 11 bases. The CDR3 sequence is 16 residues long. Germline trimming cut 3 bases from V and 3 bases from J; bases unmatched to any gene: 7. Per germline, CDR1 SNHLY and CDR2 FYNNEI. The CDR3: CASSDVSGRASYEQYF. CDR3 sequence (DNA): TGTGCCAGCAGTGATGTTAGCGGGAGGGCTAGCTACGAGCAGTACTTC.

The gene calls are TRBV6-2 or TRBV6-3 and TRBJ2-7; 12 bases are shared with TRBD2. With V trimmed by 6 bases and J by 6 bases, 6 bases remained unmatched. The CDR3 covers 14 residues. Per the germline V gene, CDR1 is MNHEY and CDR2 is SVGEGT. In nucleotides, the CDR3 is TGTGCCAGCAGCCTAGCGGGAGGGCCAGGCGAGCAGTACTTC. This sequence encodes CASSLAGGPGEQYF.

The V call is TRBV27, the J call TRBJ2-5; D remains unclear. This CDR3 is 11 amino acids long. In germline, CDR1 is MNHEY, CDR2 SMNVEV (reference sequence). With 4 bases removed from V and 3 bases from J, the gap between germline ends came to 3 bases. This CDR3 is CASSSKETQYF. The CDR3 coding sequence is TGTGCCAGCAGTTCGAAAGAGACCCAGTACTTC.

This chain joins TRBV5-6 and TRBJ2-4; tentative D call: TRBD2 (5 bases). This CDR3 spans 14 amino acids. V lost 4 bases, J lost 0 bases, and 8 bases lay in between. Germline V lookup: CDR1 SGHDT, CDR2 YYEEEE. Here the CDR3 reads CASSIGLAKNIQYF. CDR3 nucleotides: TGTGCCAGCAGCATTGGACTAGCCAAAAACATTCAGTACTTC.

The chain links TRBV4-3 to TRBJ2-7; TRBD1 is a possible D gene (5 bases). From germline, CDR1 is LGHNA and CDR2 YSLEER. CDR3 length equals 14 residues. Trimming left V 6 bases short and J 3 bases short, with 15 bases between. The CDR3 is CASSPGHTGYEQYF. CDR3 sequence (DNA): TGCGCCAGCAGTCCCGGACATACCGGCTACGAGCAGTACTTC.

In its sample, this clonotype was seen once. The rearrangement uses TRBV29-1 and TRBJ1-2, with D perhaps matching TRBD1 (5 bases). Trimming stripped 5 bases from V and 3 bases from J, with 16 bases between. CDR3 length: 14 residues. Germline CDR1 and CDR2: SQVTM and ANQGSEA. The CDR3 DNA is TGCAGCGTTCTATGGAGGGGCGCGGACTATGGCTACACCTTC. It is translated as CSVLWRGADYGYTF.

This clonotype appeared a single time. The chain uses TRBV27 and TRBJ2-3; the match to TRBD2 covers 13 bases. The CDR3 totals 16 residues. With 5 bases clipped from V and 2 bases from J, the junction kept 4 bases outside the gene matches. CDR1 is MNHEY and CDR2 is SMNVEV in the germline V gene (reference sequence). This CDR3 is CASSPGLAGLTDTQYF. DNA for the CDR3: TGTGCCAGCAGTCCGGGACTAGCGGGACTCACAGATACGCAGTATTTT.

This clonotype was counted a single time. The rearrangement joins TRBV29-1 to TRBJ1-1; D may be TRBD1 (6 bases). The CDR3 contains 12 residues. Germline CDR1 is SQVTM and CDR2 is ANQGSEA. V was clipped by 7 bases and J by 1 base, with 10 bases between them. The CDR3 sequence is CSAPGQNTEAFF. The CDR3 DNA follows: TGCAGCGCCCCGGGACAGAACACTGAAGCTTTCTTT.

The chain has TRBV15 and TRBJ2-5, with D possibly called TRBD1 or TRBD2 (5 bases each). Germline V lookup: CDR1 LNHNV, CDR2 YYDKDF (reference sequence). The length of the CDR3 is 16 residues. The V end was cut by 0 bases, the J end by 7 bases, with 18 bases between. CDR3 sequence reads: CATSRDSEDILVTQYF. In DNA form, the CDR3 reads TGTGCCACCAGCAGAGATTCGGAGGACATCCTGGTGACCCAGTACTTC.

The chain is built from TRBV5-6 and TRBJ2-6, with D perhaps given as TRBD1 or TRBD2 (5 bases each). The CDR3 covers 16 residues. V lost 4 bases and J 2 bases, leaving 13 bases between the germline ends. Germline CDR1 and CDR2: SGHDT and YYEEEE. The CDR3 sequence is CASSENLGAGANVLTF. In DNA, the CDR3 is TGTGCCAGCAGCGAAAATCTGGGGGCTGGGGCCAACGTCCTGACTTTC.

In DNA, the CDR3 is TGTGCCAGCGGAGTCGCGGGAGTCGACTATGAGCAGTTCTTC. Translated, it gives CASGVAGVDYEQFF. This chain links TRBV6-5 with TRBJ2-1; 7 bases are a match to TRBD2. V gave up 8 bases and J gave up 8 bases; unmatched junction bases: 12. The length of the CDR3 is 14 residues. Germline V gene lookup returns CDR1 MNHEY and CDR2 SVGAGI.

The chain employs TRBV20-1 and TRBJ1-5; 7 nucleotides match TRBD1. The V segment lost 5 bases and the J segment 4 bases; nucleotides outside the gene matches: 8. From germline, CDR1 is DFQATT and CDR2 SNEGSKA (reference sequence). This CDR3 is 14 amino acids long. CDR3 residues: CSASLTGRNQPQHF. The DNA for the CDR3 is TGCAGTGCTTCCCTGACAGGGAGGAATCAGCCCCAGCATTTT.

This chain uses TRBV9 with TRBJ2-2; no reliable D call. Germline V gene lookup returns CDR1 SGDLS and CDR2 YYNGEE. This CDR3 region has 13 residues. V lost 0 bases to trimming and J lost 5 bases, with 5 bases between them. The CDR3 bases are TGTGCCAGCAGCGTAGGGGTGACCGGGGAGCTGTTTTTT. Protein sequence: CASSVGVTGELFF. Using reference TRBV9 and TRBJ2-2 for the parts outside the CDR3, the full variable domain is DSGVTQTPKHLITATGQRVTLRCSPRSGDLSVYWYQQSLDQGLQFLIQYYNGEERAKGNILERFSAQQFPDLHSELNLSSLELGDSALYFCASSVGVTGELFFGEGSRLTVL.

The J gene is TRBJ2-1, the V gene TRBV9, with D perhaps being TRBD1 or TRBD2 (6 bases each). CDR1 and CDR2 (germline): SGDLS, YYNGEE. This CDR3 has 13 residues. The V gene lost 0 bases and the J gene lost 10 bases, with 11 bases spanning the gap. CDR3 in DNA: TGTGCCAGCAGCGTAGCAGGGGCGGGAGAGCAGTTCTTC. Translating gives CASSVAGAGEQFF.

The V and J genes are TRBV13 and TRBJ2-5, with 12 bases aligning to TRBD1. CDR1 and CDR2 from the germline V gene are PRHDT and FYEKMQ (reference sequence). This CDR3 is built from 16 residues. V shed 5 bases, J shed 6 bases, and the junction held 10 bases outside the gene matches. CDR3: CASSPSGQGALQTQYF. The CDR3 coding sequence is TGTGCCAGCAGCCCCTCGGGACAGGGGGCCTTGCAGACCCAGTACTTC.

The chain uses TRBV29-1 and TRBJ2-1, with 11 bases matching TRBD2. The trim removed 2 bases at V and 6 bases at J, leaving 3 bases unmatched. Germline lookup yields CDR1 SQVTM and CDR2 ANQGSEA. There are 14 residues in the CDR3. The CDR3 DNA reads TGCAGCGTTGAAACTAGCGGGAGTACCAATGAGCAGTTCTTC. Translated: CSVETSGSTNEQFF.

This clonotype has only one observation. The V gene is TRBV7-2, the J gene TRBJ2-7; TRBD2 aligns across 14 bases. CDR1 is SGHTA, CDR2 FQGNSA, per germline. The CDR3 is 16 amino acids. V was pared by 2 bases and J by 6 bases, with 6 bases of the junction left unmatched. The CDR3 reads CASSLLYGLAGGEQYF. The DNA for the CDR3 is TGTGCCAGCAGCTTATTATACGGACTAGCGGGAGGCGAGCAGTACTTC.